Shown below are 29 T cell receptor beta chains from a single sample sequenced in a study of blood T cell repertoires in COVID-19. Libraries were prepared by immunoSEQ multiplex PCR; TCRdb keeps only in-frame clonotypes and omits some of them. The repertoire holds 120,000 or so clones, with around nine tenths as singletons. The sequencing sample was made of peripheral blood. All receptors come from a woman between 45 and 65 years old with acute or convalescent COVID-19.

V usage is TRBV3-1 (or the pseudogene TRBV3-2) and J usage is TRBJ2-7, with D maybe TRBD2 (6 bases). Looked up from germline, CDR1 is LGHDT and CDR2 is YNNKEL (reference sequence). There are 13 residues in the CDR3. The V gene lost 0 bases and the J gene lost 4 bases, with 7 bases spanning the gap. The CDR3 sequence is CASSQDRGYEQYF. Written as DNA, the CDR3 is TGTGCCAGCAGCCAAGATCGGGGGTACGAGCAGTACTTC.

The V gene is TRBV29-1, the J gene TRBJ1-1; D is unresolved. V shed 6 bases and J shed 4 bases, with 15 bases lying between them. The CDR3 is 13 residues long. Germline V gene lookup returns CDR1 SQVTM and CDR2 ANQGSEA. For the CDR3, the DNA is TGCAGCGTCGCCGTTGGTAGGAGCACTGAAGCTTTCTTT. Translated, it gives CSVAVGRSTEAFF.

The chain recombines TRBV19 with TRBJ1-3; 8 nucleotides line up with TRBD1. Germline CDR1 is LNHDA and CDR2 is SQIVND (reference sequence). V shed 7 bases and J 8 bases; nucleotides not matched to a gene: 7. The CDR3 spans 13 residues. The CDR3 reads CASTQQGVYTIYF. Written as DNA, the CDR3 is TGTGCCAGTACTCAACAGGGGGTATACACCATATATTTT.

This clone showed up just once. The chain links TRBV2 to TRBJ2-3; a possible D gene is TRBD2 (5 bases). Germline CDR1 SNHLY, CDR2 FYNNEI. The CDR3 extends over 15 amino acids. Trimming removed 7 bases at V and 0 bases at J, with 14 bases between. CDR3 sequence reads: CASIKERTSTDTQYF. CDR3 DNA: TGTGCCAGCATCAAGGAGCGGACTAGCACAGATACGCAGTATTTT.

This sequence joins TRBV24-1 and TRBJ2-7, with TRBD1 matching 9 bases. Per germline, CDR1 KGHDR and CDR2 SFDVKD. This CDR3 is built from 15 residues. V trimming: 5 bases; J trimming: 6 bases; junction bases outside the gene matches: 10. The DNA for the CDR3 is TGTGCCACCAGTGCACTGACAGGGGGTGTATCCGAGCAGTACTTC. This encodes CATSALTGGVSEQYF.

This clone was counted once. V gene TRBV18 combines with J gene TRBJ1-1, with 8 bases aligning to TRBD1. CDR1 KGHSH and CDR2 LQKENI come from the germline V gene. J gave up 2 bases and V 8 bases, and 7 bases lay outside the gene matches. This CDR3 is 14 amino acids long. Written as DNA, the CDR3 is TGTGCCAGCGCCGGACAGGGAGCAAACACTGAAGCTTTCTTT. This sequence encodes CASAGQGANTEAFF.

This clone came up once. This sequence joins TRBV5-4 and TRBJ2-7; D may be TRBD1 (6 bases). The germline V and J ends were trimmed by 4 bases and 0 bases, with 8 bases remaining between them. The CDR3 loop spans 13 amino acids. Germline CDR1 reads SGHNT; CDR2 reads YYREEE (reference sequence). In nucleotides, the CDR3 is TGTGCCAGCAGCCTGACAGGCTCCTACGAGCAGTACTTC. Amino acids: CASSLTGSYEQYF.

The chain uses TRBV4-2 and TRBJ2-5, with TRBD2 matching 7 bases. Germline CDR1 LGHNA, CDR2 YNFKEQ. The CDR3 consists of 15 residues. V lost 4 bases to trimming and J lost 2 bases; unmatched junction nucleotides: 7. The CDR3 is CASSRRASGQETQYF. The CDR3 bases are TGTGCCAGCAGCCGGAGGGCTAGCGGACAAGAGACCCAGTACTTC.

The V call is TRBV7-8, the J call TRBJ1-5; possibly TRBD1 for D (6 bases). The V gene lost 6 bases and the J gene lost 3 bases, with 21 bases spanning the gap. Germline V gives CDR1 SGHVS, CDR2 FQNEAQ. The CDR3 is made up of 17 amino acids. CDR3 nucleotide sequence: TGTGCCAGCAGAAAGGACGGGGACATCGCCGACAATCAGCCCCAGCATTTT. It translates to CASRKDGDIADNQPQHF.

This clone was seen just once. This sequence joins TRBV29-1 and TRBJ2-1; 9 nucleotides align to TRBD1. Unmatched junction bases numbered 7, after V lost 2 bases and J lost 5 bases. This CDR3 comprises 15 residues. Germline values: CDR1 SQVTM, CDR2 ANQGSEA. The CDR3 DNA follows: TGCAGCGTTGAATTGTCGGGACAGGGCCACAATGAGCAGTTCTTC. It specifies CSVELSGQGHNEQFF.

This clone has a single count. Written as DNA, the CDR3 is TGTGCCAGCAGCCTGGGGACAGGGGGTTACAATGAGCAGTTCTTC. Its translation: CASSLGTGGYNEQFF. The V gene is TRBV11-3, the J gene TRBJ2-1; 11 nucleotides line up with TRBD1. The CDR3 has 15 residues. V trimming: 5 bases; J trimming: 4 bases; junction bases outside the gene matches: 4. Germline CDR1 and CDR2: SGHNT and YENEEA. The whole variable domain, filled in from reference TRBV11-3 and TRBJ2-1, reads EAGVVQSPRYKIIEKKQPVAFWCNPISGHNTLYWYLQNLGQGPELLIRYENEEAVDDSQLPKDRFSAERLKGVDSTLKIQPAELGDSAVYLCASSLGTGGYNEQFFGPGTRLTVL.

CDR3 loop: CATSAEGAGGYTF. CDR3 coding DNA: TGTGCCACCAGCGCCGAGGGGGCGGGTGGCTACACCTTC. The V gene is TRBV15, the J gene TRBJ1-2; 7 bases align to TRBD1. The junction had 7 bases not matched to a gene; V was cut back by 5 bases and J by 7 bases. The CDR3 contains 13 residues. Germline CDR1 and CDR2: LNHNV and YYDKDF (reference sequence). Variable domain in full (rest from reference TRBV15 and TRBJ1-2): DAMVIQNPRYQVTQFGKPVTLSCSQTLNHNVMYWYQQKSSQAPKLLFHYYDKDFNNEADTPDNFQSRRPNTSFCFLDIRSPGLGDTAMYLCATSAEGAGGYTFGSGTRLTVV.

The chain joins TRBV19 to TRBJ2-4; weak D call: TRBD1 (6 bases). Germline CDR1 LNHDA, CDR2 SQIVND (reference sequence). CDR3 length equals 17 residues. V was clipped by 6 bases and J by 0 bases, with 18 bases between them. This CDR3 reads CASSPSRGEVAKNIQYF. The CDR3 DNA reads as TGTGCCAGTAGCCCCAGCAGGGGCGAGGTAGCCAAAAACATTCAGTACTTC.

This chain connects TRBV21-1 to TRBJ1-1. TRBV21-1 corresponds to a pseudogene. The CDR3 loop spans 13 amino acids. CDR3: CASSNLRRTEAFF. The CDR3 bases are TGTGCCAGCAGCAACCTTCGGAGAACTGAAGCTTTCTTT.

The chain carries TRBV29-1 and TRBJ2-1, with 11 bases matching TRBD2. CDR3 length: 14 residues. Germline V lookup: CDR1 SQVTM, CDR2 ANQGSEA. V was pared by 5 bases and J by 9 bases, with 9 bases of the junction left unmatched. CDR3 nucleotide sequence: TGCAGCGTTCAATTAGCGGGAGGGGGTTTTGAGCAGTTCTTC. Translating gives CSVQLAGGGFEQFF.

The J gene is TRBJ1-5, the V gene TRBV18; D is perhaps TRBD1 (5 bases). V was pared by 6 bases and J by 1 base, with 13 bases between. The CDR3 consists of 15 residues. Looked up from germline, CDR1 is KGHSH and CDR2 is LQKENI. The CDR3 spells CASSRQSQSNQPQHF. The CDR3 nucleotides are TGTGCCAGCTCGAGACAGAGCCAAAGCAATCAGCCCCAGCATTTT.

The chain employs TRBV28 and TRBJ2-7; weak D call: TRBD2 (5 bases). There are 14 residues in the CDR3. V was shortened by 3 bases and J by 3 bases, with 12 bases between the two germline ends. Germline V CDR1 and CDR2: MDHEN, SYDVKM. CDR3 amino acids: CASSFRTPIYEQYF. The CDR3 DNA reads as TGTGCCAGCAGTTTTAGGACTCCCATCTACGAGCAGTACTTC.

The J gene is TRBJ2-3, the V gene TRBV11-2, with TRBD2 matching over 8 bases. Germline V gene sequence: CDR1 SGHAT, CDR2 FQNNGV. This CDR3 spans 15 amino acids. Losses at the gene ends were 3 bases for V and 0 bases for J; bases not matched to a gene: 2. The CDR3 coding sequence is TGTGCCAGCAGCTTTAGCGGGACTAGCACAGATACGCAGTATTTT. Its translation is CASSFSGTSTDTQYF.

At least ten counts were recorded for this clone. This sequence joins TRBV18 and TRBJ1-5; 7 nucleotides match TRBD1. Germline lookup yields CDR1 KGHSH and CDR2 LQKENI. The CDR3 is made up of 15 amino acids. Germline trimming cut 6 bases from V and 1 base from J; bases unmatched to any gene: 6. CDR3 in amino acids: CASSSTGRSNQPQHF. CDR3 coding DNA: TGTGCCAGCTCTTCGACAGGGAGAAGCAATCAGCCCCAGCATTTT.

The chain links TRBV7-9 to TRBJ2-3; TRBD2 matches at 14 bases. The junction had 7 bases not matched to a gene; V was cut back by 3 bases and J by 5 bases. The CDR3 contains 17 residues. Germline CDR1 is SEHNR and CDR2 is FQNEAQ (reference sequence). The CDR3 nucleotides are TGTGCCAGCAGCTTTGCGACTAGCGGGAGGGCCGAAGATACGCAGTATTTT. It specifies CASSFATSGRAEDTQYF.

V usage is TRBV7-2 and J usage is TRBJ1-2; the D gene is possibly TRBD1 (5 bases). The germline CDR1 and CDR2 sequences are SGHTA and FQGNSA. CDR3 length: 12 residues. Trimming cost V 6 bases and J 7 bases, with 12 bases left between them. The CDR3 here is CASRKGGAGYTF. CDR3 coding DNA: TGTGCCAGCAGAAAAGGAGGGGCTGGCTACACCTTC.

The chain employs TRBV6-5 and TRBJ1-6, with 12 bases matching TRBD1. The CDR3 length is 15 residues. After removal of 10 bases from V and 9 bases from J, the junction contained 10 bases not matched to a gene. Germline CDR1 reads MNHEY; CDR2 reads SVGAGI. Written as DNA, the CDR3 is TGTGCCACCCAAGGGGACAGGGGGCTTGGTTCACCCCTCCACTTT. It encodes CATQGDRGLGSPLHF.

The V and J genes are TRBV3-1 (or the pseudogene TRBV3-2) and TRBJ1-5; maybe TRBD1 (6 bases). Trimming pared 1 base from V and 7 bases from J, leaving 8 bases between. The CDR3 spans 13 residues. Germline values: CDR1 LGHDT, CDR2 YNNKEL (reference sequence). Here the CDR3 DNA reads TGTGCCAGCAGCCAAGTTGGGGGCCAGCCCCAGCATTTT. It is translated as CASSQVGGQPQHF.

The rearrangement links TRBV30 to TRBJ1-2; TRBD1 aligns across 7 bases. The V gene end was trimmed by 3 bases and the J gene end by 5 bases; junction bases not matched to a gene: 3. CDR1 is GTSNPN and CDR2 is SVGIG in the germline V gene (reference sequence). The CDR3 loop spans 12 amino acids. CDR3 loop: CAWRPGQYGYTF. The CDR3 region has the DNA TGTGCCTGGAGGCCGGGACAGTATGGCTACACCTTC.

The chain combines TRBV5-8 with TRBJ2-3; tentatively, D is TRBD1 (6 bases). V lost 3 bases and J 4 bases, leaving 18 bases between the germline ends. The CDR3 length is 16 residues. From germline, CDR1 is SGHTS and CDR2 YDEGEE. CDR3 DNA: TGTGCCAGCAGCTCCCCGGGACATTTTAAAGCAGATACGCAGTATTTT. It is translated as CASSSPGHFKADTQYF.

CDR3 protein: CASSLRGRAYEQYF. The DNA of the CDR3 is TGTGCCAGCAGTTTACGAGGGAGGGCCTACGAGCAGTACTTC. J is TRBJ2-7 and V is TRBV27; 7 bases fit TRBD2. Trimming at V came to 2 bases and at J to 2 bases, leaving 3 bases not matched to a gene. Germline V gives CDR1 MNHEY, CDR2 SMNVEV (reference sequence). The CDR3 has 14 amino acids.

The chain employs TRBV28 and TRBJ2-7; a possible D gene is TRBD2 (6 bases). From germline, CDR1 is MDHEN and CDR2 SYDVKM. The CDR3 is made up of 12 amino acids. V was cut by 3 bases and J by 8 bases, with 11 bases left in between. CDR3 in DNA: TGTGCCAGCAGTTTTGGAGGGTCTAAGCAGTACTTC. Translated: CASSFGGSKQYF.

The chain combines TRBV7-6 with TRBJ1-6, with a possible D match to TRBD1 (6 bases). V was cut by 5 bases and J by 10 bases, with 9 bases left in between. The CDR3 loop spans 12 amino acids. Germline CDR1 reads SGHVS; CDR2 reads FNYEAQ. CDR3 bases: TGTGCCAGCAGCAGGGGGTACTCACCCCTCCACTTT. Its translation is CASSRGYSPLHF.

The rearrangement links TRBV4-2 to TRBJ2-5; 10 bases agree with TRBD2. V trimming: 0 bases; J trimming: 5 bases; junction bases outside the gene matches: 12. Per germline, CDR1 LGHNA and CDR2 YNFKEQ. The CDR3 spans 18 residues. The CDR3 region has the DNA TGTGCCAGCAGCCAAGATGGGGGGGCTAGCGGGAGAATGGAGACCCAGTACTTC. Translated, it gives CASSQDGGASGRMETQYF.